This T cell receptor beta chain was captured by sequencing in a study of blood T cell repertoires in COVID-19. The CDR3 runs 14 residues. The V and J ends lost 3 bases and 4 bases respectively, with 13 bases between them. Germline V gene sequence: CDR1 SGHVS, CDR2 FQNEAQ. TCRdb keeps only in-frame clones here, not all; method: immunoSEQ multiplex PCR. This table has about 140,000 clones, 75% to 85% appearing once. The chain has TRBV7-8 and TRBJ2-7; no clear D. The sequence was collected from a woman of 80 years or more with acute or convalescent COVID-19. Sample: peripheral blood. The CDR3 DNA reads as TGTGCCAGCAGCTTTAGCTCGCCCAGTTACGAGCAGTACTTC. Encoded protein: CASSFSSPSYEQYF.